These 10 T cell receptor beta chains were sequenced from one sample in a study of beta chain features in type 1 diabetes. Study results and caveats: Shorter TCRB CDR3s, moderately but significantly so, were found in Type 1 diabetes patients in all four CD4+ subsets.

TCRB transcripts that were expressed got sequenced, as all of the isolated RNA had been reverse transcribed. The table came from immunoSEQ multiplex PCR; TCRdb's copy has only in-frame clones and leaves some out. The sample holds about 52,000 clones, roughly two fifths seen once. Antigens for these TCRs are unknown. Material: Tregs from blood. The origin of the receptors is a man aged 30-40 years with type 1 diabetes.

The rearrangement uses TRBV6-1 and TRBJ1-5; D is uncertain. V gave up 5 bases and J gave up 7 bases, with 15 bases separating them. CDR1 is MNHNS, CDR2 SASEGT, per germline. The CDR3 covers 14 residues. The CDR3 sequence is CASSTGNAQQPQHF. CDR3 DNA: TGTGCCAGCAGTACCGGGAACGCACAACAGCCCCAGCATTTT.

The V gene is TRBV18, the J gene TRBJ2-2, with D uncertain. Trimming cost V 3 bases and J 3 bases, with 11 bases left between them. CDR3 length equals 15 residues. Germline values: CDR1 KGHSH, CDR2 LQKENI. The CDR3 loop is CASSPRHQDTGELFF. The CDR3 region has the DNA TGTGCCAGCTCACCTAGACATCAGGACACCGGGGAGCTGTTTTTT.

This clone was observed a few times. Different DNA sequences within this sample yield the same CDR3. CDR3 residues: CASSPGQSSYEQYF. The CDR3 nucleotides read TGTGCCAGCTCACCTGGGCAGAGCTCCTACGAGCAGTACTTC. V usage is TRBV18 and J usage is TRBJ2-7; D not resolved. Trimming left V 3 bases short and J 0 bases short, with 9 bases between. This CDR3 has 14 amino acids. Germline assignment: CDR1 KGHSH and CDR2 LQKENI.

The rearrangement joins TRBV30 to TRBJ1-1; D remains unclear. This CDR3 comprises 12 residues. Germline lookup yields CDR1 GTSNPN and CDR2 SVGIG (reference sequence). The V and J ends lost 3 bases and 5 bases respectively, with 10 bases between them. The CDR3 DNA reads TGTGCCTGGAGCCCAGGTCCTACTGAAGCTTTCTTT. Its protein is CAWSPGPTEAFF.

The genes are TRBV20-1 and TRBJ2-5, with a weak D call TRBD1 (6 bases). V lost 6 bases to trimming and J lost 5 bases, with 10 bases between them. The CDR3 sequence is 11 residues long. Germline-derived CDR1 and CDR2 are DFQATT and SNEGSKA (reference sequence). The CDR3 region has the DNA TGCAGTGCCACAGGGCGTGAGACCCAGTACTTC. It is translated as CSATGRETQYF.

This clone was recorded once. J is TRBJ2-3 and V is TRBV30; 11 bases line up with TRBD2. The CDR3 is 15 amino acids. Germline V gene data show CDR1 as GTSNPN and CDR2 as SVGIG (reference sequence). V dropped 2 bases and J dropped 3; count of bases not matched to a gene: 4. In DNA, the CDR3 is TGTGCCTGGAGTCAGGGACTAGCGGATACAGATACGCAGTATTTT. It yields the protein CAWSQGLADTDTQYF.

The rearrangement links TRBV5-1 to TRBJ2-7; 8 bases are shared with TRBD2. The CDR3 totals 15 residues. Trimming removed 5 bases from V and 0 bases from J; junction bases left unmatched: 7. Germline values: CDR1 SGHRS, CDR2 YFSETQ. CDR3: CASSLPSGHSYEQYF. The CDR3 DNA reads TGCGCCAGCAGTCTGCCTAGCGGGCACTCCTACGAGCAGTACTTC.

V gene TRBV5-6 combines with J gene TRBJ2-1, with 13 bases fitting TRBD2. V lost 5 bases and J lost 7; bases outside the gene matches: 6. CDR1 SGHDT and CDR2 YYEEEE come from the germline V gene. This CDR3 is built from 15 residues. CDR3 DNA: TGTGCCAGCAGTCAACTAGCGGGAGGGAGTAATGAGCAGTTCTTC. Its translation: CASSQLAGGSNEQFF.

The chain combines TRBV11-2 with TRBJ2-1; 10 positions agree with TRBD1. After removal of 5 bases from V and 2 bases from J, the junction contained 3 bases not matched to a gene. The germline CDR1 and CDR2 sequences are SGHAT and FQNNGV. The CDR3 extends over 15 amino acids. CDR3 sequence: CASSVGQGAYNEQFF. In DNA form, the CDR3 reads TGTGCCAGCAGCGTTGGACAGGGGGCCTACAATGAGCAGTTCTTC.

This chain links TRBV7-2 with TRBJ2-7; maybe TRBD2 (7 bases). CDR1 is SGHTA and CDR2 is FQGNSA in the germline V gene. V was clipped by 1 base and J by 2 bases, with 21 bases between them. This CDR3 is built from 18 residues. The DNA of the CDR3 is TGTGCCAGCAGCTTAGTAGGGGGGGGAGGCCAAACGACCTACGAGCAGTACTTC. Amino acid sequence: CASSLVGGGGQTTYEQYF. Looking up the rest from reference TRBV7-2 and TRBJ2-7 gives the full variable domain: GAGVSQSPSNKVTEKGKDVELRCDPISGHTALYWYRQSLGQGLEFLIYFQGNSAPDKSGLPSDRFSAERTGGSVSTLTIQRTQQEDSAVYLCASSLVGGGGQTTYEQYFGPGTRLTVT.